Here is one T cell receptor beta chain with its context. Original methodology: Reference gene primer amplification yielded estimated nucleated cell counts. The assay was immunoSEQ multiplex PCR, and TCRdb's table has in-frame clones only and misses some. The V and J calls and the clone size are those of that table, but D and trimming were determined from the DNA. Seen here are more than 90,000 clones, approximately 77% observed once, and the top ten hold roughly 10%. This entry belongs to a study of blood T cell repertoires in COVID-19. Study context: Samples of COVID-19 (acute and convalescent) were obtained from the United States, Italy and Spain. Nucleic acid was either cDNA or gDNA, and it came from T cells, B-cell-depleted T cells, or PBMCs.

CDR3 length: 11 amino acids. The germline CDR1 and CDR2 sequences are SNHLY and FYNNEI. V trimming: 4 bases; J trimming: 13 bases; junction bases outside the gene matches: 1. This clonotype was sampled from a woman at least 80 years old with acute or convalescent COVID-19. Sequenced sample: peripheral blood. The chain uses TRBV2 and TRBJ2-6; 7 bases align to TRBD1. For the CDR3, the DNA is TGTGCCAGCAGTGTCAGGGGGGTCCTGACTTTC. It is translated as CASSVRGVLTF.